Presented here are 13 T cell receptor beta chains from one specimen sequenced in a study of CD8 T cells in ankylosing spondylitis (TCRdb year 2017). The paper as a whole reports these results and caveats: A TCR beta motif made up of several highly homologous amino acid variants appeared to be characteristic of blood from ankylosing spondylitis patients.

The antigens for these receptors are not known. Library preparation employed 5' RACE. The run used an Illumina HiSeq 2500. Through fastp at Q25 and MiXCR, TCRdb rebuilt clones from the public reads, retaining in-frame beta chains. Here each entry gathers all rows of one CDR3 protein and keeps the most common genes and DNA. This sample comprises more than 400,000 distinct CDR3 sequences, about 5.7% of them detected only once. The ten largest clones represent roughly 3.2% of the sample. Sequenced: blood, either unsorted or a sorted T cell fraction (not recorded which). The source is a male donor with ankylosing spondylitis.

Ten or more counts support this clonotype. The chain joins TRBV7-2 to TRBJ1-2; D gene unclear. Germline CDR1 and CDR2: SGHTA and FQGNSA. This CDR3 spans 13 amino acids. V lost 4 bases and J 2 bases, leaving 8 bases between the germline ends. CDR3 loop: CASSSGRNYGYTF. The CDR3 DNA reads as TGTGCCAGCAGCTCCGGACGGAACTATGGCTACACCTTC. Full variable domain (outside the CDR3, taken from reference TRBV7-2 and TRBJ1-2): GAGVSQSPSNKVTEKGKDVELRCDPISGHTALYWYRQSLGQGLEFLIYFQGNSAPDKSGLPSDRFSAERTGGSVSTLTIQRTQQEDSAVYLCASSSGRNYGYTFGSGTRLTVV.

This clonotype was recorded at least ten times. The chain carries TRBV4-3 and TRBJ2-3, with a weak D call TRBD1 (5 bases). CDR3 length equals 15 residues. Trimming stripped 1 base from V and 3 bases from J, with 11 bases between. Germline V lookup: CDR1 LGHNA, CDR2 YSLEER. The CDR3 loop is CASSQAGIGTDTQYF. In nucleotides, the CDR3 is TGCGCCAGCAGCCAAGCAGGGATTGGGACAGATACGCAGTATTTT.

This clonotype was detected many times. The genes are TRBV4-1 and TRBJ1-4; unclear D gene. Per germline, CDR1 MGHRA and CDR2 YSYEKL. Trimming shortened V by 4 bases and J by 5 bases, and 17 bases separated the two germline ends. The CDR3 is 16 amino acids. The chain's CDR3 is CASSRDLAFRNEKLFF. The CDR3 DNA reads TGCGCCAGCAGCCGGGATCTAGCCTTTCGGAATGAAAAACTGTTTTTT.

This clonotype was observed many times. This sequence joins TRBV10-2 and TRBJ2-4; D is unresolved. V lost 0 bases and J lost 0, with 6 bases in between. CDR3 length: 15 residues. Germline lookup yields CDR1 WSHSY and CDR2 SAAADI. CDR3: CASSESRIAKNIQYF. The DNA for the CDR3 is TGCGCCAGCAGTGAGTCCAGGATAGCCAAAAACATTCAGTACTTC.

This clonotype was picked up many times. The J gene is TRBJ2-1, the V gene TRBV4-3; a possible D gene is TRBD1 (5 bases). Germline V gene data show CDR1 as LGHNA and CDR2 as YSLEER. The CDR3 is 15 amino acids. The V end was cut by 6 bases, the J end by 2 bases, with 14 bases between. The CDR3 DNA is TGCGCCAGCAGTCCAGAAGGGGTCACCTACAATGAGCAGTTCTTC. It yields the protein CASSPEGVTYNEQFF.

This clonotype was counted many times. The rearrangement uses TRBV27 and TRBJ2-7; D unclear. Germline V gene lookup returns CDR1 MNHEY and CDR2 SMNVEV (reference sequence). The V end was cut by 2 bases, the J end by 2 bases, with 7 bases between. The CDR3 is made up of 13 amino acids. The CDR3 DNA is TGTGCCAGCAGTTTAAACCTAGCCTACGAGCAGTACTTC. It codes for CASSLNLAYEQYF.

In its sample, this clonotype was seen many times. The V gene is TRBV28, the J gene TRBJ1-4; D possibly corresponds to TRBD1 (5 bases). Trimming pared 5 bases from V and 8 bases from J, leaving 18 bases between. The CDR3 sequence is 15 residues long. Per germline, CDR1 MDHEN and CDR2 SYDVKM. CDR3 sequence: CASSPELAGREKLFF. CDR3 DNA sequence: TGTGCCAGCAGTCCCGAACTCGCAGGGAGGGAAAAACTGTTTTTT.

This clonotype was counted only a few times. A single base separates this from a much larger clone, so it may be a read error. This chain uses TRBV7-2 with TRBJ2-7; maybe TRBD2 (6 bases). The CDR3 runs 13 residues. CDR1 and CDR2 from the germline V gene are SGHTA and FQGNSA. Trimming removed 3 bases at V and 6 bases at J, with 12 bases between. The CDR3 protein is CASSFGPGVEQYF. In DNA form, the CDR3 reads TGTGCCAGCAGCTTTGGACCGGGAGTCGAGCAGTACTTC.

This clonotype appeared many times. The rearrangement uses TRBV29-1 and TRBJ1-2; 9 bases are shared with TRBD1. CDR1 and CDR2 (germline): SQVTM, ANQGSEA. The CDR3 is 14 residues long. Trimming at V came to 4 bases and at J to 4 bases, leaving 7 bases not matched to a gene. Here the CDR3 DNA reads TGCAGCGTTGGGGACAGGGCTTCGGGCTATGGCTACACCTTC. Translating it yields CSVGDRASGYGYTF.

This clonotype was seen ten or more times. The rearrangement uses TRBV6-1 and TRBJ2-7; 10 bases map to TRBD1. Looked up from germline, CDR1 is MNHNS and CDR2 is SASEGT. CDR3 length: 13 residues. Unmatched junction bases numbered 4, after V lost 6 bases and J lost 5 bases. The CDR3 DNA reads TGTGCCAGCAGCCGGGACAGGGGTCACGAGCAGTACTTC. Translation: CASSRDRGHEQYF.

This clonotype occurred many times. The chain combines TRBV28 with TRBJ2-5, with 8 nucleotides matching TRBD1. Unmatched junction bases numbered 8, after V lost 6 bases and J lost 5 bases. Germline CDR1 is MDHEN and CDR2 is SYDVKM. The length of the CDR3 is 14 residues. This chain's CDR3 is CASRWTGSVETQYF. CDR3 bases: TGTGCCAGCAGATGGACAGGGAGTGTGGAGACCCAGTACTTC.

Many counts were recorded for this clonotype. The CDR3 spells CASNPGTPIYEQYF. The CDR3 DNA sequence: TGCGCCAGCAATCCAGGGACCCCTATCTACGAGCAGTACTTC. This chain joins TRBV5-1 and TRBJ2-7; D assignment may be TRBD1 or TRBD2 (5 bases each). The ends were cut back, 6 bases at V and 3 bases at J, with 16 bases in the middle. The CDR3 has 14 residues. Germline V gene sequence: CDR1 SGHRS, CDR2 YFSETQ.

This clonotype has ten or more counts. The chain couples TRBV10-2 to TRBJ2-1; TRBD2 agrees at 12 bases. V shed 4 bases and J 8 bases; nucleotides not matched to a gene: 6. Germline V CDR1 and CDR2: WSHSY, SAAADI. The CDR3 length is 15 residues. The chain's CDR3 is CASSVLAGGPDEQFF. The CDR3 nucleotides read TGCGCCAGCAGTGTTCTAGCGGGAGGGCCAGATGAGCAGTTCTTC.